This T cell receptor (beta chain) is from a study of PD-L1 blockade in urothelial cancer. Study details: Patients' atezolizumab regimen, 1,200 mg intravenously every 3 weeks, began in the mid-2010s. Blood was subjected to analysis at 3 weeks (second dose) and 6 weeks following treatment start. Blood samples had a median of around 140,000 T cells, tens of thousands of unique TCRs, and clonality roughly 0.073.

Using immunoSEQ multiplex PCR, the repertoire was profiled, and TCRdb retains in-frame clones only, with some absent. This sample has roughly 29,000 clones, with 80% to 85% found just once. Germline V gene sequence: CDR1 SEHNR, CDR2 FQNEAQ (reference sequence). There are 16 residues in the CDR3. V was pared by 4 bases and J by 5 bases, with 19 bases between. The diagnosis in patients was locally advanced or metastatic urothelial carcinoma. This TCR was recovered from a man aged 50 to 60 with urothelial cancer. The rearrangement uses TRBV7-9 and TRBJ2-3; possibly TRBD2 for D (6 bases). Sequencing used PBMCs, obtained around atezolizumab (anti-PD-L1) treatment. Here the CDR3 reads CASSSPVGGAGDTQYF. In nucleotides, the CDR3 is TGTGCCAGCAGCTCCCCCGTTGGCGGGGCGGGAGATACGCAGTATTTT.